This T cell receptor beta chain was recorded in a study of blood T cell repertoires in COVID-19. Study-wide context: Sites in the United States, Italy and Spain provided acute and convalescent COVID-19 samples. The cDNA or gDNA used as material had been derived from T cells, B-cell-depleted T cells, or PBMCs.

Sequencing used immunoSEQ multiplex PCR; TCRdb keeps in-frame clones, though not all of them. The sample holds around 83,000 clones, 80% to 90% seen once. Germline trimming cut 7 bases from V and 3 bases from J; bases unmatched to any gene: 5. Germline V lookup: CDR1 SGDLS, CDR2 YYNGEE. The CDR3 spans 16 residues. The J gene is TRBJ2-6, the V gene TRBV9; 12 nucleotides match TRBD1. This TCR came from a man between 70 and 80 years old with active or convalescent COVID-19. Material: peripheral blood. The CDR3 DNA follows: TGTGCCAGCTGGGGACAGGGGGCGCTTGGGGCCAACGTCCTGACTTTC. Encoded protein: CASWGQGALGANVLTF.